Each of the 10 T cell receptor beta chains below was sequenced from the same sample in a study of PD-1 blockade in classical Hodgkin lymphoma. Clones were sequenced by immunoSEQ multiplex PCR, and TCRdb holds only the in-frame ones, with some missing. The sample has approximately 17,000 clones, roughly 76% seen once. Relapse was seen in all patients after autologous stem cell transplantation, and brentuximab vedotin exposure was variable. Sequenced here: peripheral blood mononuclear cells (PBMCs), sampled at baseline. The origin of the receptors is a human donor with classical Hodgkin lymphoma.

The V call is TRBV5-1, the J call TRBJ2-5, with 8 bases fitting TRBD2. The CDR3 totals 15 residues. V trimming: 4 bases; J trimming: 4 bases; junction bases outside the gene matches: 9. The V gene's germline CDR1 is SGHRS and CDR2 YFSETQ. The CDR3 loop reads CASSLFGGAGETQYF. CDR3 nucleotides: TGCGCCAGCAGCCTCTTCGGGGGGGCGGGAGAGACCCAGTACTTC.

This sequence joins TRBV5-4 and TRBJ1-2; possibly TRBD1 for D (5 bases). Trimming shortened V by 0 bases and J by 5 bases, and 14 bases separated the two germline ends. There are 15 residues in the CDR3. Per germline, CDR1 SGHNT and CDR2 YYREEE (reference sequence). The CDR3 region has the DNA TGTGCCAGCAGCTTGGATTCTAATAGGGGTTATGGCTACACCTTC. Translated: CASSLDSNRGYGYTF.

This chain joins TRBV2 and TRBJ1-5, with D perhaps TRBD1 (6 bases). Trimming shortened V by 4 bases and J by 2 bases, and 9 bases separated the two germline ends. The CDR3 runs 14 residues. Per germline, CDR1 SNHLY and CDR2 FYNNEI. CDR3 in amino acids: CASSVGAGNQPQHF. The DNA of the CDR3 is TGTGCCAGCAGTGTGGGGGCTGGCAATCAGCCCCAGCATTTT.

In nucleotides, the CDR3 is TGTGCCAGCAGTTTTTGGGGGCCCACCTACAATGAGCAGTTCTTC. Translating gives CASSFWGPTYNEQFF. This chain links TRBV28 with TRBJ2-1; possibly TRBD1 for D (6 bases). The CDR3 extends over 15 amino acids. From germline, CDR1 is MDHEN and CDR2 SYDVKM. With 3 bases removed from V and 2 bases from J, the gap between germline ends came to 11 bases.

The V call is TRBV9, the J call TRBJ1-1, with 9 nucleotides matching TRBD1. The CDR3 loop spans 16 amino acids. V was pared by 6 bases and J by 4 bases, with 13 bases of the junction left unmatched. CDR1 is SGDLS and CDR2 is YYNGEE in the germline V gene. The CDR3 reads CASTVGDREYGTEAFF. The CDR3 nucleotides are TGTGCCAGCACGGTAGGGGACAGGGAATACGGCACTGAAGCTTTCTTT. Complete variable domain (other parts from reference TRBV9 and TRBJ1-1): DSGVTQTPKHLITATGQRVTLRCSPRSGDLSVYWYQQSLDQGLQFLIQYYNGEERAKGNILERFSAQQFPDLHSELNLSSLELGDSALYFCASTVGDREYGTEAFFGQGTRLTVV.

In its sample, this clone was seen once. The chain carries TRBV28 and TRBJ1-2; TRBD1 might be the D (6 bases). CDR1 is MDHEN and CDR2 is SYDVKM in the germline V gene. This CDR3 comprises 12 residues. Deletions cut 5 bases from V and 8 bases from J, with 12 bases between. CDR3 protein: CASSLRGQGYTF. Here the CDR3 DNA reads TGTGCCAGCAGTCTTCGGGGGCAGGGCTACACCTTC.

The V gene is TRBV4-2, the J gene TRBJ1-2; a possible D gene is TRBD1 (5 bases). The CDR3 contains 16 residues. V gave up 0 bases and J gave up 1 base, with 12 bases separating them. Germline assignment: CDR1 LGHNA and CDR2 YNFKEQ. The CDR3 region is CASSQDASGINYGYTF. In DNA form, the CDR3 reads TGTGCCAGCAGCCAAGATGCCTCAGGGATTAACTATGGCTACACCTTC.

The CDR3 DNA sequence: TGTGCCAGCAGTGGCGGGAAGGGCACCGGGGAGCTGTTTTTT. The encoded protein is CASSGGKGTGELFF. The chain is built from TRBV6-1 and TRBJ2-2; possible D gene TRBD2, 6 bases. The CDR3 loop spans 14 amino acids. V was clipped by 4 bases and J by 4 bases, with 10 bases between them. Germline V gene sequence: CDR1 MNHNS, CDR2 SASEGT.

This chain links TRBV9 with TRBJ2-1; 7 bases are a match to TRBD2. Per the germline V gene, CDR1 is SGDLS and CDR2 is YYNGEE. The V and J ends lost 0 bases and 0 bases, in that order; junction bases with no gene match: 6. The CDR3 totals 17 residues. CDR3 protein: CASSVGQRGNSYNEQFF. The CDR3, as DNA: TGTGCCAGCAGCGTAGGACAGCGGGGAAACTCCTACAATGAGCAGTTCTTC.

This clone was seen only a few times. The rearrangement uses TRBV12-5 and TRBJ2-7, with D possibly matching TRBD1 (6 bases). The CDR3 consists of 14 residues. CDR1 and CDR2 from the germline V gene are LGHNT and FRNRAP. V shed 8 bases and J shed 0 bases, with 14 bases lying between them. The CDR3 loop is CASKITGNSYEQYF. The CDR3 DNA follows: TGTGCTAGTAAAATAACAGGGAACTCCTACGAGCAGTACTTC.